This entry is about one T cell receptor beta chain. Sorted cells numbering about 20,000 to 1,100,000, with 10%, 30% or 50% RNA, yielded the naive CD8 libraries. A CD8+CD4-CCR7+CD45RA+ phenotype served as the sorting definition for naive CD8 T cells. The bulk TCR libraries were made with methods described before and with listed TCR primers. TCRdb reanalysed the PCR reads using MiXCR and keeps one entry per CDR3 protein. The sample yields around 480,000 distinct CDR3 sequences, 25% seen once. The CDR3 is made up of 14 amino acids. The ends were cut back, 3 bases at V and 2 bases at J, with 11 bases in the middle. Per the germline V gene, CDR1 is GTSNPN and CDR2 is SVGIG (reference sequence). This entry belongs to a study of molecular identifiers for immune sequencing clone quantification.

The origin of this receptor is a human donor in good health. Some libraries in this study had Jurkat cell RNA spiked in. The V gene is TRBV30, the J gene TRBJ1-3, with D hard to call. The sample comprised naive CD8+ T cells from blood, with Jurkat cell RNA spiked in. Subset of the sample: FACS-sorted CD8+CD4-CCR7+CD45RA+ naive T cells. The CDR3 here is CAWRVLATGNTIYF. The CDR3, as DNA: TGTGCCTGGAGGGTATTGGCGACTGGAAACACCATATATTTT.